Below are 23 T cell receptor beta chains sequenced from a single sample in a study of cytomegalovirus exposure and HLA in healthy donors. Primers: 60 Vbeta forward and 13 Jbeta reverse. Clones were read by immunoSEQ multiplex PCR, and TCRdb kept only the in-frame ones, dropping some. The sample includes fewer than 200,000 clones, 80% to 90% of them seen just once. Specimen: PBMCs. All receptors come from a girl aged 2 to 9 in good health and CMV-seropositive.

The genes are TRBV19 and TRBJ2-3; D not certain. Trimming removed 3 bases from V and 2 bases from J, with 6 bases in between. Germline loops: CDR1 LNHDA, CDR2 SQIVND (reference sequence). This CDR3 has 13 amino acids. CDR3 protein: CASSISYTDTQYF. The CDR3 DNA sequence: TGTGCCAGTAGTATCAGTTACACAGATACGCAGTATTTT.

The rearrangement uses TRBV5-1 and TRBJ1-1; D not resolved. V dropped 0 bases and J dropped 3 bases, with 6 bases sitting between them. Germline V gene lookup returns CDR1 SGHRS and CDR2 YFSETQ. The CDR3 is 13 residues long. The CDR3 sequence is CASSLGHDTEAFF. DNA for the CDR3: TGCGCCAGCAGCTTGGGGCATGACACTGAAGCTTTCTTT.

The chain has TRBV12-5 and TRBJ2-3, with TRBD1 matching 7 bases. This CDR3 spans 14 amino acids. The germline V gene encodes CDR1 LGHNT and CDR2 FRNRAP. V lost 7 bases, J lost 2 bases, and 6 bases stayed unmatched. The CDR3 coding sequence is TGTGCTAGTGTTAATGGGACAGCCACAGATACGCAGTATTTT. Its protein product is CASVNGTATDTQYF.

This clone was detected only a few times. This chain joins TRBV6-5 and TRBJ2-5, with D hard to call. Between the trimmed V and J ends, which lost 4 bases and 2 bases, there was a span of 8 bases. Germline V CDR1 and CDR2: MNHEY, SVGAGI. CDR3 length: 13 residues. The CDR3 spells CASSWAFQETQYF. CDR3 nucleotide sequence: TGTGCCAGCAGTTGGGCGTTTCAAGAGACCCAGTACTTC.

DNA for the CDR3: TGTGCCAGCAGGGAAGCAGGAATCGGCTCCTACGAGCAGTACTTC. Translating gives CASREAGIGSYEQYF. The chain is built from TRBV11-3 and TRBJ2-7; D gene unclear. CDR3 length equals 15 residues. V lost 6 bases and J 0 bases, leaving 15 bases between the germline ends. Germline CDR1 and CDR2: SGHNT and YENEEA.

This chain connects TRBV5-1 to TRBJ2-3; no definite D call. The length of the CDR3 is 14 residues. V lost 0 bases and J 5 bases, leaving 10 bases between the germline ends. In germline, CDR1 is SGHRS, CDR2 YFSETQ. CDR3 amino acids: CASSLGSQKDTQYF. The CDR3 DNA sequence: TGCGCCAGCAGCTTGGGTTCACAGAAAGATACGCAGTATTTT. Full variable domain (missing parts from reference TRBV5-1 and TRBJ2-3): KAGVTQTPRYLIKTRGQQVTLSCSPISGHRSVSWYQQTPGQGLQFLFEYFSETQRNKGNFPGRFSGRQFSNSRSEMNVSTLELGDSALYLCASSLGSQKDTQYFGPGTRLTVL.

About this clone itself: The junction and the germline gene differ at one end; a read error may be behind it. This sample also contains other DNA sequences that code for the same CDR3. The rearrangement uses TRBV5-6 and TRBJ2-7; D uncertain. Germline CDR1 and CDR2: SGHDT and YYEEEE. The CDR3 loop spans 15 amino acids. The DNA for the CDR3 is TGTGCCAGCAGCTTCCGTCGGAGTGGAATCTACGAACAGTACTTC. Protein: CASSFRRSGIYEQYF.

The chain has TRBV11-2 and TRBJ1-1; 7 positions agree with TRBD1. CDR1 and CDR2 (germline): SGHAT, FQNNGV. The length of the CDR3 is 17 residues. Trimming at V came to 5 bases and at J to 1 base, leaving 13 bases not matched to a gene. The CDR3, as DNA: TGTGCCAGCAGCCCTTCGGACAGGATGGGGGAGAACACTGAAGCTTTCTTT. Translated: CASSPSDRMGENTEAFF.

The V gene is TRBV7-3, the J gene TRBJ2-7; 9 bases are shared with TRBD1. The germline V gene has CDR1 SGHTA and CDR2 FQGTGA. The ends lost 5 bases at V and 6 bases at J; junction bases unmatched: 8. The CDR3 totals 14 residues. CDR3 sequence reads: CASSPQGASPEQYF. Here the CDR3 DNA reads TGTGCCAGCAGCCCACAGGGGGCAAGTCCCGAGCAGTACTTC.

V usage is TRBV30 and J usage is TRBJ2-1; D perhaps matches TRBD1 (6 bases). The CDR3 contains 13 residues. Germline loops: CDR1 GTSNPN, CDR2 SVGIG (reference sequence). V lost 3 bases and J 0 bases, leaving 6 bases between the germline ends. Written as DNA, the CDR3 is TGTGCCTGGAGAGGGGGCTCCTACAATGAGCAGTTCTTC. It yields the protein CAWRGGSYNEQFF.

This clone showed up just once. This chain joins TRBV2 and TRBJ2-1, with TRBD2 matching over 13 bases. This CDR3 comprises 14 residues. The germline V gene has CDR1 SNHLY and CDR2 FYNNEI. The V segment lost 4 bases and the J segment 11 bases; nucleotides outside the gene matches: 5. CDR3 bases: TGTGCCAGCAGTGTCCTCGGGACTAGCGGGAAGCAGTTCTTC. Translated: CASSVLGTSGKQFF.

The chain couples TRBV19 to TRBJ1-1; no clear D. CDR3 size: 13 residues. Trimming shortened V by 3 bases and J by 0 bases, and 5 bases separated the two germline ends. The germline gives CDR1 LNHDA, CDR2 SQIVND (reference sequence). The CDR3 reads CASSMTLNTEAFF. The CDR3 nucleotides are TGTGCCAGTAGTATGACTCTGAACACTGAAGCTTTCTTT. The full variable domain, completed using reference TRBV19 and TRBJ1-1, is DGGITQSPKYLFRKEGQNVTLSCEQNLNHDAMYWYRQDPGQGLRLIYYSQIVNDFQKGDIAEGYSVSREKKESFPLTVTSAQKNPTAFYLCASSMTLNTEAFFGQGTRLTVV.

The chain recombines TRBV15 with TRBJ2-5; the D gene is possibly TRBD2 (5 bases). The CDR3 is 14 residues long. V was clipped by 5 bases and J by 5 bases, with 15 bases between them. Germline values: CDR1 LNHNV, CDR2 YYDKDF (reference sequence). The CDR3 region is CATSSERSGETQYF. CDR3 DNA: TGTGCCACCAGCTCTGAGCGGAGCGGCGAGACCCAGTACTTC.

The CDR3, as DNA: TGTGCCAGCAGAGAAAGGGCGGGAGTAGGAACCGGGGAGCTGTTTTTT. The encoded protein is CASRERAGVGTGELFF. The genes are TRBV6-1 and TRBJ2-2; 7 bases map to TRBD2. Germline V lookup: CDR1 MNHNS, CDR2 SASEGT. CDR3 size: 16 residues. The V segment lost 6 bases and the J segment 5 bases; nucleotides outside the gene matches: 12.

This chain's CDR3 is CASSPTGRETQYF. The DNA for the CDR3 is TGTGCCAGCAGCCCGACAGGGAGAGAGACCCAGTACTTC. The chain uses TRBV9 and TRBJ2-5; 7 nucleotides line up with TRBD1. The V gene end was trimmed by 4 bases and the J gene end by 4 bases; junction bases not matched to a gene: 4. CDR3 length equals 13 residues. Germline values: CDR1 SGDLS, CDR2 YYNGEE.

The chain has TRBV9 and TRBJ1-6; the D is unclear. The V and J ends lost 2 bases and 7 bases respectively, with 7 bases between them. Germline lookup yields CDR1 SGDLS and CDR2 YYNGEE. CDR3 size: 13 residues. CDR3 coding DNA: TGTGCCAGCAGCGTGGCGGAAAATTCACCCCTCCACTTT. Translated, it gives CASSVAENSPLHF.

The chain is built from TRBV4-2 and TRBJ1-1; 7 positions match TRBD1. This CDR3 has 15 amino acids. With V trimmed by 4 bases and J by 4 bases, 9 bases remained unmatched. Germline assignment: CDR1 LGHNA and CDR2 YNFKEQ. The chain's CDR3 is CASSPHDRVGTEAFF. CDR3 DNA sequence: TGTGCCAGCAGCCCCCATGACAGGGTCGGCACTGAAGCTTTCTTT.

Concerning this clone: Because the CDR3's place on the DNA is in doubt, the DNA is left out and the CDR3 is given as listed by TCRdb. V gene TRBV11-2 combines with J gene TRBJ2-2; the table's D gene call, TRBD2, was not cross checked with the DNA. Germline loops: CDR1 SGHAT, CDR2 FQNNGV. The CDR3 sequence runs 13 residues, both termini included. Here the CDR3 reads CASSSLRAGELFF.

This clone was detected a few times. V is TRBV6-6 and J is TRBJ2-5; TRBD1 aligns across 8 bases. CDR1 is MNHNY, CDR2 SVGAGI, per germline (reference sequence). V lost 4 bases to trimming and J lost 2 bases; unmatched junction nucleotides: 6. The CDR3 consists of 15 residues. In DNA form, the CDR3 reads TGTGCCAGCAGTTCCACGACAGGGGCACAAGAGACCCAGTACTTC. The encoded protein is CASSSTTGAQETQYF.

This clone was counted only a few times. Here the CDR3 DNA reads TGTGCCAGCAGTGTCGAACCGCGGAGCACAGATACGCAGTATTTT. Its protein product is CASSVEPRSTDTQYF. The rearrangement uses TRBV6-1 and TRBJ2-3; no definite D call. Germline V gene sequence: CDR1 MNHNS, CDR2 SASEGT. The ends were cut back, 4 bases at V and 0 bases at J, with 11 bases in the middle. The CDR3 loop spans 15 amino acids.

V and J are TRBV29-1 and TRBJ2-3, with D hard to call. The CDR3 covers 14 residues. The germline V gene encodes CDR1 SQVTM and CDR2 ANQGSEA. V was pared by 1 base and J by 3 bases, with 11 bases between. CDR3 sequence (DNA): TGCAGCGTTGAAGGACCGGGTAGAACAGATACGCAGTATTTT. This gives the protein CSVEGPGRTDTQYF.

This rearrangement joins TRBV21-1 to TRBJ1-2; the table assigns TRBD1, which was not confirmed against the DNA. TRBV21-1 is a listed pseudogene. This CDR3 comprises 16 residues. The CDR3 DNA reads TGTGCCAGCTGCCGGGACAGGGGTATAGGTAACTATGGCTACACCTTC. It specifies CASCRDRGIGNYGYTF.

This chain connects TRBV2 to TRBJ1-5; maybe TRBD1 (6 bases). The CDR3 sequence is 14 residues long. Trimming cost V 6 bases and J 2 bases, with 11 bases left between them. Germline V gene lookup returns CDR1 SNHLY and CDR2 FYNNEI. CDR3 protein: CASRGDTGNQPQHF. In DNA form, the CDR3 reads TGTGCCAGCAGGGGGGACACCGGCAATCAGCCCCAGCATTTT.